Sequencing of this T cell receptor beta chain was carried out in a study of blood T cell repertoires in COVID-19. In the authors' methods: Amplification of reference gene primers was used by the study to estimate nucleated cell counts. The assay was immunoSEQ multiplex PCR, and TCRdb's table has in-frame clones only and misses some. V, J and clone size were drawn from that table, and D and trimming were deduced from the DNA. In the table there are roughly 250,000 clones, more than 65% of which are singletons. In germline, CDR1 is SGHDT, CDR2 YYEEEE. This CDR3 is built from 13 residues. V dropped 4 bases and J dropped 5 bases, with 12 bases sitting between them.

Material for sequencing was peripheral blood. The clonotype originates from a person aged 65 to 79 with COVID-19, enrolled during active disease. V is TRBV5-6 and J is TRBJ1-1; no reliable D call. Here the CDR3 DNA reads TGTGCCAGCAGCCGATTTTCGGGGACTGAAGCTTTCTTT. Translating it yields CASSRFSGTEAFF.